A single sample gave rise to the 18 T cell receptor beta chains below, sequenced in a study of T cell changes during pregnancy in multiple sclerosis. Using immunoSEQ multiplex PCR, the repertoire was profiled, and TCRdb retains in-frame clones only, with some absent. This sample carries tens of thousands of clones, 85% of them seen once, and the ten largest clones take more than 7.5%. Specimen: CD8+ T cells from peripheral blood mononuclear cells, collected after pregnancy. Receptors originate from a female donor with multiple sclerosis, enrolled in a pregnancy study.

The chain has TRBV6-4 and TRBJ2-2; TRBD2 matches 7 bases. The V gene end was trimmed by 2 bases and the J gene end by 3 bases; junction bases not matched to a gene: 0. The germline V gene has CDR1 MRHNA and CDR2 SNTAGT. This CDR3 region has 14 residues. The CDR3 sequence: CASSDGGDTGELFF. The CDR3 DNA reads as TGTGCCAGCAGTGACGGGGGGGACACCGGGGAGCTGTTTTTT.

This clone turned up a few times. The chain has TRBV6-5 and TRBJ1-1; D is ambiguous. This CDR3 is built from 13 residues. Germline V gene data show CDR1 as MNHEY and CDR2 as SVGAGI. Trimming shortened V by 6 bases and J by 3 bases, and 11 bases separated the two germline ends. The CDR3 sequence is CASRSESHTEAFF. The CDR3 DNA reads as TGTGCCAGCAGATCTGAAAGCCACACTGAAGCTTTCTTT.

The J gene is TRBJ1-2, the V gene TRBV19; 8 nucleotides line up with TRBD1. Germline V lookup: CDR1 LNHDA, CDR2 SQIVND (reference sequence). With V trimmed by 3 bases and J by 4 bases, 7 bases remained unmatched. CDR3 length: 15 residues. The CDR3 DNA reads as TGTGCCAGTAGTATCCTACAGGGGGAGAGCTATGGCTACACCTTC. Its protein is CASSILQGESYGYTF.

This clone was observed a few times. This sequence joins TRBV19 and TRBJ1-1; weak D call: TRBD1 (6 bases). Germline V gene data show CDR1 as LNHDA and CDR2 as SQIVND (reference sequence). This CDR3 contains 14 residues. V was cut by 6 bases and J by 4 bases, with 15 bases left in between. CDR3 DNA: TGTGCCAGTAGCCTGGGGGCGGTCGGCACTGAAGCTTTCTTT. Translated, it gives CASSLGAVGTEAFF.

V is TRBV10-3 and J is TRBJ1-5, with TRBD1 as a possible D gene (5 bases). There are 13 residues in the CDR3. Germline assignment: CDR1 ENHRY and CDR2 SYGVKD. The V end was cut by 2 bases, the J end by 6 bases, with 8 bases between. CDR3 in DNA: TGTGCCATCAGTGAGGGACACGCTCAGCCCCAGCATTTT. Protein product: CAISEGHAQPQHF.

The chain carries TRBV5-1 and TRBJ2-1; the D gene is possibly TRBD1 (5 bases). V was clipped by 4 bases and J by 2 bases, with 13 bases between them. CDR1 is SGHRS, CDR2 YFSETQ, per germline. This CDR3 spans 15 amino acids. The CDR3 region is CASSLQGVPYNEQFF. The CDR3 region has the DNA TGCGCCAGCAGCCTCCAGGGTGTACCCTACAATGAGCAGTTCTTC.

This rearrangement joins TRBV25-1 to TRBJ1-1; D may be TRBD1 (5 bases). V dropped 0 bases and J dropped 7 bases, with 12 bases sitting between them. The CDR3 totals 14 residues. Germline V gives CDR1 MGHDK, CDR2 SYGVNS. The CDR3 loop is CASSEYPLGGEAFF. The CDR3 region has the DNA TGTGCCAGCAGTGAATACCCCCTGGGGGGTGAAGCTTTCTTT.

CDR3 in amino acids: CASSVEGGPYEQYF. For the CDR3, the DNA is TGTGCCAGCAGCGTAGAGGGAGGCCCCTACGAGCAGTACTTC. The chain uses TRBV9 and TRBJ2-7, with D perhaps matching TRBD2 (6 bases). The germline CDR1 and CDR2 sequences are SGDLS and YYNGEE. The CDR3 is 14 amino acids. With 0 bases removed from V and 2 bases from J, the gap between germline ends came to 9 bases.

The rearrangement uses TRBV28 and TRBJ2-1; no clear D. Germline-derived CDR1 and CDR2 are MDHEN and SYDVKM. The CDR3 totals 14 residues. The ends were cut back, 6 bases at V and 0 bases at J, with 9 bases in the middle. The CDR3 here is CASRQFSSYNEQFF. The CDR3 DNA reads TGTGCCAGCAGGCAGTTCAGCTCCTACAATGAGCAGTTCTTC.

This rearrangement joins TRBV25-1 to TRBJ2-3, with 7 bases that match TRBD2. Germline V lookup: CDR1 MGHDK, CDR2 SYGVNS. Trimming at V came to 3 bases and at J to 5 bases, leaving 11 bases not matched to a gene. The CDR3 sequence is 16 residues long. CDR3 nucleotides: TGTGCCAGCAGTGATCCTTCAGCGGGGCGGGGAGATACGCAGTATTTT. Translating it yields CASSDPSAGRGDTQYF.

The chain couples TRBV4-3 to TRBJ1-3; D remains ambiguous. The CDR3 sequence is 17 residues long. Germline V gene sequence: CDR1 LGHNA, CDR2 YSLEER. Trimming took off 4 bases at V and 0 bases at J, with 16 bases between the two ends. The CDR3 protein is CASSPFAHRDSGNTIYF. The CDR3 DNA reads as TGCGCCAGCAGCCCGTTCGCCCATCGGGACTCTGGAAACACCATATATTTT.

The DNA for the CDR3 is TGTGCCAGTAGTTTGGTAGCGGGGGGGCTAGGTGAGCAGTTCTTC. It is translated as CASSLVAGGLGEQFF. The chain uses TRBV19 and TRBJ2-1; TRBD2 aligns across 11 bases. J gave up 9 bases and V 5 bases, and 9 bases lay outside the gene matches. Looked up from germline, CDR1 is LNHDA and CDR2 is SQIVND (reference sequence). The CDR3 is made up of 15 amino acids.

The count of this clone is one. This chain uses TRBV19 with TRBJ1-1, with D hard to call. Germline V CDR1 and CDR2: LNHDA, SQIVND (reference sequence). The CDR3 is 14 residues long. Deletions cut 8 bases from V and 1 base from J, with 14 bases between. CDR3 in DNA: TGTGCCAGTGGTAGTGGGCGGGGGAACACTGAAGCTTTCTTT. Residues: CASGSGRGNTEAFF.

Here the CDR3 reads CASSRDREQETQYF. As DNA, the CDR3 is TGCGCCAGCAGCCGCGACAGGGAACAAGAGACCCAGTACTTC. The chain carries TRBV4-1 and TRBJ2-5; TRBD1 matches 7 bases. The CDR3 runs 14 residues. Germline-derived CDR1 and CDR2 are MGHRA and YSYEKL. Trimming at V came to 4 bases and at J to 2 bases, leaving 4 bases not matched to a gene.

The V gene is TRBV7-9, the J gene TRBJ2-7; 8 positions agree with TRBD2. Germline trimming cut 2 bases from V and 2 bases from J; bases unmatched to any gene: 5. The CDR3 loop spans 15 amino acids. The germline V gene encodes CDR1 SEHNR and CDR2 FQNEAQ (reference sequence). The CDR3: CASSLTGGGPYEQYF. CDR3 in DNA: TGTGCCAGCAGCTTAACCGGGGGGGGGCCCTACGAGCAGTACTTC.

The rearrangement joins TRBV7-6 to TRBJ1-1; D unresolved. V was trimmed by 2 bases and J by 1 base, leaving 8 bases between them. Germline V CDR1 and CDR2: SGHVS, FNYEAQ. The CDR3 sequence is 14 residues long. The CDR3 sequence: CASSLPEGNTEAFF. The CDR3 coding sequence is TGTGCCAGCAGCTTACCGGAGGGGAACACTGAAGCTTTCTTT.

CDR3 amino acids: CASTGDRYSYNSPLHF. In nucleotides, the CDR3 is TGTGCCAGCACGGGTGACAGGTACTCCTATAATTCACCCCTCCACTTT. The rearrangement links TRBV2 to TRBJ1-6; tentatively, D is TRBD1 (6 bases). CDR3 size: 16 residues. The germline V gene encodes CDR1 SNHLY and CDR2 FYNNEI. V lost 7 bases and J 0 bases, leaving 13 bases between the germline ends.

The chain joins TRBV27 to TRBJ2-3; TRBD2 agrees at 12 bases. CDR1 MNHEY and CDR2 SMNVEV come from the germline V gene (reference sequence). The CDR3 is made up of 15 amino acids. With V trimmed by 5 bases and J by 10 bases, 10 bases remained unmatched. The CDR3 loop is CASSPSGGAGVAQYF. DNA for the CDR3: TGTGCCAGCAGTCCTAGCGGGGGGGCCGGGGTTGCGCAGTATTTT.